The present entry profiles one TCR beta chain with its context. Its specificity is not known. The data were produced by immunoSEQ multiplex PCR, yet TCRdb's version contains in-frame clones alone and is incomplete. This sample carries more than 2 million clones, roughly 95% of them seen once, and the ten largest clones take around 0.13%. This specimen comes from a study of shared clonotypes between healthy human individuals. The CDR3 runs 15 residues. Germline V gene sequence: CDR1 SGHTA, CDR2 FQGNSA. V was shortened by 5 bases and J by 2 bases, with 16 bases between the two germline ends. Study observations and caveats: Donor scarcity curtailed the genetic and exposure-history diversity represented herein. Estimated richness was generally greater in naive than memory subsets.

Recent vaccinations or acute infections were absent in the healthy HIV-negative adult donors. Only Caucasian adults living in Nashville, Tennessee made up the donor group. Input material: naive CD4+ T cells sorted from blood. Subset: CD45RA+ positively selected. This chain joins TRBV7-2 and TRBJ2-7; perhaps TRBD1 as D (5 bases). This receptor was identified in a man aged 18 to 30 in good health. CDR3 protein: CASSRNTGAAYEQYF. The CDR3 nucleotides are TGTGCCAGCAGCCGAAACACAGGTGCCGCCTACGAGCAGTACTTC.